Presented here are 3 T cell receptor beta chains from one specimen sequenced in a study of T cell responses to AZD1222 COVID-19 vaccine. Data came from immunoSEQ multiplex PCR; TCRdb stores just in-frame clones and leaves some out. The repertoire consists of around 150,000 clones, with almost 95% occurring once and the leading ten covering 2% to 2.5%. This material consisted of peripheral blood, taken on day 0 of AZD1222 vaccination. The receptors shown here come from an adult in good health.

A single count supports this clone. V gene TRBV6-5 combines with J gene TRBJ2-5; TRBD2 agrees at 11 bases. Germline values: CDR1 MNHEY, CDR2 SVGAGI. The V segment lost 6 bases and the J segment 4 bases; nucleotides outside the gene matches: 7. The CDR3 spans 15 residues. The DNA of the CDR3 is TGTGCCAGCAGAACTAGCGGGAGCGGAGTAGAGACCCAGTACTTC. It specifies CASRTSGSGVETQYF.

This clone was detected only once. V gene TRBV6-4 combines with J gene TRBJ2-7; D might be TRBD1 or TRBD2, each matching 5 bases. This CDR3 has 15 residues. Germline assignment: CDR1 MRHNA and CDR2 SNTAGT. V was trimmed by 3 bases and J by 2 bases, leaving 14 bases between them. The CDR3 nucleotides read TGTGCCAGCAGTGAGCAGGGTCAGGGACCCTACGAGCAGTACTTC. Translated: CASSEQGQGPYEQYF.

The chain employs TRBV28 and TRBJ2-7, with TRBD1 matching over 8 bases. The CDR3 sequence is 13 residues long. Germline V CDR1 and CDR2: MDHEN, SYDVKM. J gave up 2 bases and V 5 bases, and 2 bases lay outside the gene matches. The CDR3 loop reads CASSGQGTYEQYF. DNA for the CDR3: TGTGCCAGCAGTGGACAGGGTACCTACGAGCAGTACTTC. Combining the CDR3 with reference TRBV28 and TRBJ2-7 gives the whole variable domain DVKVTQSSRYLVKRTGEKVFLECVQDMDHENMFWYRQDPGLGLRLIYFSYDVKMKEKGDIPEGYSVSREKKERFSLILESASTNQTSMYLCASSGQGTYEQYFGPGTRLTVT.